A selection of T cell receptor beta chains follows, all from one sample in a study of immune evolution from preneoplasia to lung adenocarcinoma. Assay: immunoSEQ multiplex PCR; the TCRdb copy retains only in-frame clones and omits some. Found here are some 14,000 clones, 80% of them singletons; the top ten hold roughly 5%. Sequenced: FFPE minimally invasive lung adenocarcinoma tissue. The receptors here all came from a person between 65 and 79 years old with lung adenocarcinoma. The CDR3 runs from the conserved cysteine through the conserved F or W. Fields, in order: J gene, clone size, D gene, V gene, CDR3 DNA, CDR3 protein. D genes are given only for firm matches. Rows may omit the clone size; those that give it use once, few, many or a size class.

TRBJ1-1 . . TRBV11-2 TGTGCCAGCAGCCTCTCGCCTCGGGGCTCGGCTGAAGCTTTCTTT CASSLSPRGSAEAFF
TRBJ2-7 . TRBD2 TRBV6-1 TGTGCCAGCAGACTAGCGGGAGGGCCACGGGAGCAGTACTTC CASRLAGGPREQYF
TRBJ2-5 . . TRBV10-3 TGTGCCATCAGTGTAGGGGTTCAAGAGACCCAGTACTTC CAISVGVQETQYF
TRBJ1-1 once . TRBV18 TGTGCCAGCTCACCGGGACCATTTAACACTGAAGCTTTCTTT CASSPGPFNTEAFF
TRBJ2-3 . . TRBV5-1 TGCGCCAGCAGCTTGGCTCGGGGGGCACCCACAGATACGCAGTATTTT CASSLARGAPTDTQYF
TRBJ2-1 . . TRBV19 TGTGCCAGTAAAAGTCTCCCAGGGAATGAGCAGTTCTTC CASKSLPGNEQFF
TRBJ2-7 . . TRBV18 TGTGCCAGCTCACAACAGACTAGAGACGAGCAGTACTTC CASSQQTRDEQYF
TRBJ1-1 . TRBD1 TRBV18 TGTGCCAGCGCACAGGGGAGGGACACTGAAGCTTTCTTT CASAQGRDTEAFF
TRBJ2-2 . . TRBV27 TGTGCCAGCAGGGCGGAGGCGAACACCGGGGAGCTGTTTTTT CASRAEANTGELFF
TRBJ1-1 . . TRBV6-1 TGTGCCAGCAGTGAAATCGGGGGTGGATACACTGAAGCTTTCTTT CASSEIGGGYTEAFF
TRBJ2-1 . . TRBV11-3 TGTGCCAGCAGCTTAGCTAGTCTCAGCAATGAGCAGTTCTTC CASSLASLSNEQFF
TRBJ1-2 . . TRBV7-3 TGTGCCAGCAGCTCATTCGGATCTAACTATGGCTACACCTTC CASSSFGSNYGYTF
TRBJ2-7 . TRBD1 TRBV19 TGTGCCAGTAGACCCGACAGGGGATCTTCCTACGAGCAGTACTTC CASRPDRGSSYEQYF
TRBJ1-1 . TRBD1 TRBV28 TGTGCCAGCAGTACAGGGGGCGTGGGGGAGAACACTGAAGCTTTCTTT CASSTGGVGENTEAFF
TRBJ2-3 . TRBD2 TRBV7-3 TGTGCCAGCAGCTTATACGGGGGGGCGCAGTATTTT CASSLYGGAQYF
TRBJ1-2 few TRBD1 TRBV5-5 TGTGCCAGCAGCCCGGACAGGGGGCGGGATGGCTACACCTTC CASSPDRGRDGYTF
TRBJ1-5 . TRBD1 TRBV19 TGTGCCAGTAGTCCTCGACAGGGATCCCAAGCGCAGCCCCAGCATTTT CASSPRQGSQAQPQHF
TRBJ2-5 . . TRBV27 TGTGCCAGCAGTTTTAGCGGTCAAGAGACCCAGTACTTC CASSFSGQETQYF
TRBJ2-5 . . TRBV11-2 TGTGCCAGCAGCTTACACATACAAGAGACCCAGTACTTC CASSLHIQETQYF
TRBJ2-1 . TRBD1 TRBV6-5 TGTGCCAGCGGAAAAGACAGGGAATTGCGGAATGAGCAGTTCTTC CASGKDRELRNEQFF
TRBJ2-5 . TRBD2 TRBV6-5 TGTGCCAGCAGATTAAGCGGGGCCACGGTAGAGACCCAGTACTTC CASRLSGATVETQYF
TRBJ2-7 . . TRBV11-2 TGTGCCAGCAGCTTACTACCCCGGGGGGCCACCGAGCAGTACTTC CASSLLPRGATEQYF
TRBJ2-1 . . TRBV28 TGTGCCAGCTCCTACAATGAGCAGTTCTTC CASSYNEQFF
TRBJ2-7 . . TRBV18 TGTGCCAGCTCACCACGACAGGACTCCTACGAGCAGTACTTC CASSPRQDSYEQYF
TRBJ2-7 . . TRBV6-5 TGTGCCAGCAGTTCCCTTTACGGCTACGAGCAGTACTTC CASSSLYGYEQYF
TRBJ2-5 . TRBD2 TRBV11-3 TGTGCCAGCAGCTTAGGGGGACTAGCGGGAGTTGAGGAGACCCAGTACTTC CASSLGGLAGVEETQYF
TRBJ2-7 . TRBD2 TRBV7-1 TGTGCCAGCAGCTTAGCGGTTAGCGGGGGCTACGAGCAGTACTTC CASSLAVSGGYEQYF
TRBJ2-5 once . TRBV7-9 TGTGCCAGCAGCCAACGACTAGAAAAAGAGACCCAGTACTTC CASSQRLEKETQYF
TRBJ1-1 . . TRBV28 TGTGCCAGCAGTTTATCCGGGGGTTACACTGAAGCTTTCTTT CASSLSGGYTEAFF
TRBJ1-1 . . TRBV28 TGTGCCAGCAGAACGGGTCCGAACACTGAAGCTTTCTTT CASRTGPNTEAFF